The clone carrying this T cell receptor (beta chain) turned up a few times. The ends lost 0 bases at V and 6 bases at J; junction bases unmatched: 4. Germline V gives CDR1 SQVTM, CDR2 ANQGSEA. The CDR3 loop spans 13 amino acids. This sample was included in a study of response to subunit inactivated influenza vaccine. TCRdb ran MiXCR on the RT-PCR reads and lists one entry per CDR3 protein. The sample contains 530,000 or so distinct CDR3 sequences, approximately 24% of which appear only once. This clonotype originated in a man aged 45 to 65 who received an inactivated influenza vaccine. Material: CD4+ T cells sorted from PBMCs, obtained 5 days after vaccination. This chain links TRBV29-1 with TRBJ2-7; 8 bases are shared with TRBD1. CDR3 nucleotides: TGCAGCGTTGAAGATACAGGGGGGCTCGAGCAGTACTTC. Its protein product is CSVEDTGGLEQYF.